This T cell receptor beta chain emerged from a study of T cell responses to AZD1222 COVID-19 vaccine (TCRdb year 2021). Context from the whole study: AZD1222 recipients given second doses at about 4 weeks or at about 12 weeks were pooled, since spike-specific TCR depth and breadth were not found to differ between the two schedules. Trial participants were enrolled by age into subgroups of 18-55, 56-69 and 70-plus years, and roughly 160, 29 and 62 TCR-sequenced participants, respectively, were included in these subgroups. TCR sequencing was performed for roughly 250 trial participants, of whom 200 to 210 were given two doses of AZD1222 and some 26 were given two doses of MenACWY control vaccine.

Germline trimming: 3 bases from V, 1 base from J; junction bases outside gene matches: 3. Via the germline V gene (reference sequence), CDR1 is LNHDA and CDR2 SQIVND. Including cysteine and phenylalanine, the CDR3 has 15 amino acids. Only the CDR3 portion is preserved as DNA: 45 bases, with reading frame beginning at the first base. The CDR3 regions of human TCRbeta chains were subjected to immunosequencing. The source study handled its data this way. TCRs in the repertoires were matched against a reference library of SARS-CoV-2-specific TCRs that had been generated with the MIRA antigen-specificity platform. Breadth was defined as the fraction of unique TCRs that were SARS-CoV-2-associated. Depth was defined as the fraction of total T cells that were SARS-CoV-2-associated. Each spike-specific TCR was assigned to its reactive spike region and to a CD4 or CD8 class using the MIRA data. Log10-transformed breadth and depth values were compared by one-way ANOVA with Sidak's multiple comparisons tests. Drawn from immuneACCESS, this table holds only the in-frame rearrangements with V and J called that TCRdb kept. Clones are partly lost; checked studies trace under half to an unresolved V gene and leave the rest unexplained. That table supplies the V and J calls and clone size; D and trimming were determined from the DNA. For this sample there are fewer than 75,000 clones; 65% to 90% appear just once. The ten largest clones take up roughly a fifth of the sample.

The meaning of the sample's time point label: baseline before first vaccination. Vaccinee samples were obtained from the UK trials COV001 and COV002, which included a single-blind randomized controlled phase 2/3 trial of AZD1222 (ChAdOx1 nCoV-19) in healthy adults. Trial participant PBMC samples were collected at day 0 and day 28 after the second dose for TCRbeta chain sequencing. Overall study outcomes, separate from this receptor: Vaccine-associated CD4 TCRs spanned the whole spike protein, with dominant responses in regions 160-218 and 743-854. Because no day 14 peak-response samples were available, repertoires were characterized only after the peak T cell response. Most participants were white British and females outnumbered males, and the authors suggested that clonal diversity may have been underestimated. The 56-69-year group was small, and its depth increase did not reach significance, likely because of low power. Conclusions about previously exposed vaccinees are limited because only a handful of AZD1222 recipients were SARS-CoV-2 seropositive at baseline. Spike-specific TCR breadth and depth rose significantly after two AZD1222 doses compared with day 0 and with MenACWY recipients. Nearly half of unique spike-specific TCRs reportedly recognized epitopes outside regions mutated in the B.1.351 and B.1.1.7 variants.

Comment on this clone: Its antigen is currently not known. Per-base qualities were not stored, and no clone one base away is much larger.

The chain is made from TRBV19 and TRBJ1-3, with 7 central nucleotides matching TRBD1. Material: peripheral blood, obtained on day 0 of AZD1222 vaccination. The receptor was derived from an adult in good health. In nucleotide form, the sequence is TGTGCCAGTAGTATCGGCAGGGGGTCTGGAAACACCATATATTTT. This translates into CASSIGRGSGNTIYF.